One sample yielded the 32 T cell receptor beta chains listed below, sequenced in a study of blood T cell repertoires in COVID-19. The table came from immunoSEQ multiplex PCR; TCRdb's copy has only in-frame clones and leaves some out. The sample carries some 220,000 clones, around 83% recorded once. Sequenced input: peripheral blood. These receptor sequences come from a man aged 50 to 60 with active or convalescent COVID-19.

This clone was seen repeatedly, ten times or more. The chain couples TRBV7-3 to TRBJ1-1; 10 positions agree with TRBD1. Germline trimming cut 3 bases from V and 3 bases from J; bases unmatched to any gene: 4. The CDR3 extends over 15 amino acids. Germline CDR1 is SGHTA and CDR2 is FQGTGA. Here the CDR3 reads CASSFTGTGDTEAFF. CDR3 coding DNA: TGTGCCAGCAGCTTTACCGGGACAGGGGACACTGAAGCTTTCTTT. Combining the CDR3 with reference TRBV7-3 and TRBJ1-1 gives the whole variable domain GAGVSQTPSNKVTEKGKYVELRCDPISGHTALYWYRQSLGQGPEFLIYFQGTGAADDSGLPNDRFFAVRPEGSVSTLKIQRTERGDSAVYLCASSFTGTGDTEAFFGQGTRLTVV.

This clone came up a few times. The rearrangement links TRBV11-2 to TRBJ1-4; D unresolved. V was pared by 3 bases and J by 4 bases, with 9 bases between. The germline V gene encodes CDR1 SGHAT and CDR2 FQNNGV. CDR3 length: 14 residues. CDR3 loop: CASSFWAHNEKLFF. The CDR3 nucleotides read TGTGCCAGCAGCTTCTGGGCGCATAATGAAAAACTGTTTTTT.

This clone turned up a few times. The chain has TRBV20-1 and TRBJ2-3, with 10 bases fitting TRBD2. V gave up 3 bases and J gave up 4 bases; unmatched junction bases: 13. The CDR3 is 17 residues long. CDR1 is DFQATT, CDR2 SNEGSKA, per germline (reference sequence). The CDR3 here is CSASDRWLAGGSDTQYF. The CDR3 nucleotides are TGCAGTGCTAGTGACCGCTGGTTAGCGGGGGGCTCAGATACGCAGTATTTT.

The chain has TRBV10-2 and TRBJ1-5; 10 bases align to TRBD1. J lost 3 bases, V lost 6 bases, and 2 bases had no gene match. CDR3 size: 14 residues. Germline-derived CDR1 and CDR2 are WSHSY and SAAADI. The CDR3: CASRTGGLNQPQHF. CDR3 bases: TGCGCCAGCAGGACAGGGGGCCTCAATCAGCCCCAGCATTTT.

There are a few counts of this clone. V is TRBV3-1 (or the pseudogene TRBV3-2) and J is TRBJ2-7; 8 bases align to TRBD2. CDR1 and CDR2 from the germline V gene are LGHDT and YNNKEL (reference sequence). Germline trimming cut 4 bases from V and 5 bases from J; bases unmatched to any gene: 7. The CDR3 extends over 14 amino acids. As DNA, the CDR3 is TGTGCCAGCAGCCTGAAGCGGGAGCCCCACGAGCAGTACTTC. It specifies CASSLKREPHEQYF.

The rearrangement joins TRBV28 to TRBJ2-7, with 8 bases matching TRBD2. The germline V gene has CDR1 MDHEN and CDR2 SYDVKM. After removal of 10 bases from V and 2 bases from J, the junction contained 13 bases not matched to a gene. The CDR3 runs to 15 residues. The CDR3 DNA is TGTGCCACCTTACCCGGACCGGGGGGGACCTACGAGCAGTACTTC. Amino acid sequence: CATLPGPGGTYEQYF.

J is TRBJ1-2 and V is TRBV5-4; D unclear. The CDR3 length is 14 residues. V shed 4 bases and J shed 3 bases, with 13 bases lying between them. The V gene's germline CDR1 is SGHNT and CDR2 YYREEE (reference sequence). This CDR3 reads CASSPQRGHYGYTF. CDR3 DNA: TGTGCCAGCAGCCCCCAACGGGGTCACTATGGCTACACCTTC. The full variable domain, rest sourced from reference TRBV5-4 and TRBJ1-2, is ETGVTQSPTHLIKTRGQQVTLRCSSQSGHNTVSWYQQALGQGPQFIFQYYREEENGRGNFPPRFSGLQFPNYSSELNVNALELDDSALYLCASSPQRGHYGYTFGSGTRLTVV.

This clone was counted once. The gene calls are TRBV5-6 and TRBJ2-1, with a possible D match to TRBD2 (6 bases). Germline V gene data show CDR1 as SGHDT and CDR2 as YYEEEE. This CDR3 is built from 14 residues. The V end was cut by 0 bases, the J end by 2 bases, with 6 bases between. CDR3 sequence: CASSLVAAYNEQFF. CDR3 bases: TGTGCCAGCAGCTTGGTAGCGGCCTACAATGAGCAGTTCTTC.

V and J are TRBV4-3 and TRBJ2-5, with D possibly being TRBD2 (5 bases). The CDR3 runs 13 residues. V was cut by 2 bases and J by 3 bases, with 7 bases left in between. Germline assignment: CDR1 LGHNA and CDR2 YSLEER. The CDR3 spells CASSQRGKETQYF. CDR3 in DNA: TGCGCCAGCAGCCAAAGAGGGAAAGAGACCCAGTACTTC.

The chain links TRBV12-3 or TRBV12-4 to TRBJ2-7; TRBD1 might be the D (6 bases). This CDR3 is built from 11 residues. Trimming shortened V by 4 bases and J by 11 bases, and 12 bases separated the two germline ends. CDR3 sequence reads: CASSSRQAKYF. CDR3 bases: TGTGCCAGCAGTTCTCGACAGGCTAAGTACTTC.

J is TRBJ1-4 and V is TRBV6-2 or TRBV6-3, with unresolved D. Per germline, CDR1 MNHEY and CDR2 SVGEGT. The germline V and J ends were trimmed by 6 bases and 6 bases, with 14 bases remaining between them. The CDR3 consists of 14 residues. The CDR3 nucleotides read TGTGCCAGCAGCACCCGAAGGAGGGATGAAAAACTGTTTTTT. Translated, it gives CASSTRRRDEKLFF.

This clone was recorded once. The chain has TRBV4-3 and TRBJ2-5, with 7 bases aligning to TRBD2. The CDR3 has 16 amino acids. V shed 0 bases, J shed 4 bases, and the junction held 8 bases outside the gene matches. CDR1 is LGHNA, CDR2 YSLEER, per germline. The CDR3 protein is CASSQDWRGEGETQYF. The CDR3 DNA reads TGCGCCAGCAGCCAAGATTGGCGTGGGGAGGGAGAGACCCAGTACTTC.

The genes are TRBV2 and TRBJ1-5; 7 bases map to TRBD1. This CDR3 is 16 amino acids long. Germline CDR1 and CDR2: SNHLY and FYNNEI. Trimming took 6 bases from V and 0 from J; bases not matched to a gene: 8. CDR3 coding DNA: TGTGCCAGCAGCCCGGGACAGCCTAATAGCAATCAGCCCCAGCATTTT. Encoded protein: CASSPGQPNSNQPQHF.

In DNA, the CDR3 is TGTGCCAGCAGTGAAAGGAGGAGGGTAACTGAAGCTTTCTTT. Translation: CASSERRRVTEAFF. This rearrangement joins TRBV2 to TRBJ1-1; D not certain. Germline lookup yields CDR1 SNHLY and CDR2 FYNNEI. The CDR3 has 14 amino acids. Trimming took off 2 bases at V and 5 bases at J, with 12 bases between the two ends.

The V call is TRBV7-3, the J call TRBJ2-1; 12 positions match TRBD2. The CDR3 consists of 16 residues. V was pared by 5 bases and J by 4 bases, with 6 bases of the junction left unmatched. Looked up from germline, CDR1 is SGHTA and CDR2 is FQGTGA. CDR3 in DNA: TGTGCCAGCAGCACCCTAGCGGGAGGGCGTTACAATGAGCAGTTCTTC. This encodes CASSTLAGGRYNEQFF.

This sequence joins TRBV28 and TRBJ2-2, with 8 bases identical to TRBD1. CDR1 MDHEN and CDR2 SYDVKM come from the germline V gene. Trimming took 7 bases from V and 6 from J; bases not matched to a gene: 10. The CDR3 is made up of 15 amino acids. The CDR3 sequence is CASTIAGGEAGELFF. DNA of the CDR3: TGTGCCAGCACCATTGCAGGGGGCGAGGCCGGGGAGCTGTTTTTT.

The chain is built from TRBV5-6 and TRBJ2-7; 8 nucleotides match TRBD2. The CDR3 runs 17 residues. Germline loops: CDR1 SGHDT, CDR2 YYEEEE. Germline trimming cut 1 base from V and 2 bases from J; bases unmatched to any gene: 11. The CDR3 protein is CASSLSPKRGITYEQYF. In nucleotides, the CDR3 is TGTGCCAGCAGCTTGTCCCCCAAGCGGGGGATTACCTACGAGCAGTACTTC.

The chain is built from TRBV4-3 and TRBJ2-1; the match to TRBD2 covers 10 bases. Per germline, CDR1 LGHNA and CDR2 YSLEER. Germline trimming cut 5 bases from V and 2 bases from J; bases unmatched to any gene: 6. This CDR3 is built from 16 residues. The CDR3 DNA is TGCGCCAGCAGCACCGTAGCGGGGGGAACCTACAATGAGCAGTTCTTC. As protein: CASSTVAGGTYNEQFF.

V and J are TRBV28 and TRBJ2-2; the match to TRBD1 covers 7 bases. The CDR3 spans 14 residues. V trimming: 7 bases; J trimming: 3 bases; junction bases outside the gene matches: 5. Germline lookup yields CDR1 MDHEN and CDR2 SYDVKM. The CDR3 loop is CASNEQGYTGELFF. In nucleotides, the CDR3 is TGTGCCAGCAACGAACAGGGGTACACCGGGGAGCTGTTTTTT.

This clone has only one observation. The chain is built from TRBV19 and TRBJ1-2; possibly TRBD1 for D (6 bases). Deletions cut 7 bases from V and 7 bases from J, with 19 bases between. The CDR3 is 14 residues long. Per the germline V gene, CDR1 is LNHDA and CDR2 is SQIVND (reference sequence). Here the CDR3 reads CASIETTGMRGYTF. Here the CDR3 DNA reads TGTGCCAGTATTGAAACCACAGGGATGCGTGGCTACACCTTC.

The gene calls are TRBV9 and TRBJ1-4; D remains unclear. The germline V gene encodes CDR1 SGDLS and CDR2 YYNGEE. V was trimmed by 0 bases and J by 8 bases, leaving 17 bases between them. The CDR3 consists of 16 residues. The CDR3 coding sequence is TGTGCCAGCAGCGTAGCTGGGCCCGCAGGTTGGGAAAAACTGTTTTTT. This gives the protein CASSVAGPAGWEKLFF.

This clone was recorded a few times. The genes are TRBV7-2 and TRBJ1-2, with 7 bases fitting TRBD1. Germline V gene sequence: CDR1 SGHTA, CDR2 FQGNSA. The CDR3 length is 14 residues. V trimming: 2 bases; J trimming: 8 bases; junction bases outside the gene matches: 8. CDR3 DNA: TGTGCCAGCAGCTTACTCGGGACAGTAGGAGGCTACACCTTC. Translation: CASSLLGTVGGYTF.

This chain links TRBV5-1 with TRBJ1-1, with TRBD1 identical over 9 bases. The CDR3 is 15 residues long. After removal of 4 bases from V and 5 bases from J, the junction contained 9 bases not matched to a gene. The germline V gene encodes CDR1 SGHRS and CDR2 YFSETQ. The CDR3 reads CASSRTGVRETEAFF. The CDR3 DNA follows: TGCGCCAGCAGCCGGACAGGGGTTAGAGAAACTGAAGCTTTCTTT.

The V call is TRBV9, the J call TRBJ1-1; D ambiguous. Germline V gives CDR1 SGDLS, CDR2 YYNGEE. CDR3 length equals 13 residues. V was pared by 0 bases and J by 3 bases, with 6 bases between. CDR3 nucleotides: TGTGCCAGCAGCGTAGTGGAGGACACTGAAGCTTTCTTT. It specifies CASSVVEDTEAFF.

The chain joins TRBV27 to TRBJ2-1; 10 bases are a match to TRBD2. Germline lookup yields CDR1 MNHEY and CDR2 SMNVEV (reference sequence). CDR3 length: 15 residues. Trimming took 6 bases from V and 5 from J; bases not matched to a gene: 7. In DNA form, the CDR3 reads TGTGCCAGCAGCTCCGGGACTAGCGTGAACAATGAGCAGTTCTTC. Protein product: CASSSGTSVNNEQFF.

A note on this clone: Other nucleotide sequences from this sample produce the same CDR3. The chain employs TRBV5-1 and TRBJ1-5; TRBD1 matches 7 bases. This CDR3 contains 14 residues. The germline V gene encodes CDR1 SGHRS and CDR2 YFSETQ. The junction had 3 bases not matched to a gene; V was cut back by 4 bases and J by 2 bases. CDR3 nucleotides: TGCGCCAGCAGCCCCGGGACAGGCAATCAGCCCCAGCATTTT. Its protein is CASSPGTGNQPQHF.

The chain recombines TRBV5-1 with TRBJ2-6, with D perhaps matching TRBD2 (6 bases). Trimming pared 3 bases from V and 4 bases from J, leaving 8 bases between. The CDR3 runs 14 residues. CDR1 and CDR2 (germline): SGHRS, YFSETQ. As DNA, the CDR3 is TGCGCCAGCAGCTGGGCGGGAGGGGCCAACGTCCTGACTTTC. This gives the protein CASSWAGGANVLTF.

The V and J genes are TRBV10-3 and TRBJ2-7, with a possible D match to TRBD2 (5 bases). V lost 5 bases to trimming and J lost 2 bases, with 10 bases between them. There are 13 residues in the CDR3. Germline CDR1 reads ENHRY; CDR2 reads SYGVKD. This CDR3 is CAISRTDPYEQYF. The CDR3 DNA follows: TGTGCCATCAGTAGGACTGATCCCTACGAGCAGTACTTC.

This chain links TRBV5-1 with TRBJ2-3; TRBD2 agrees at 10 bases. The CDR3 extends over 16 amino acids. The germline gives CDR1 SGHRS, CDR2 YFSETQ. Unmatched junction bases numbered 6, after V lost 5 bases and J lost 0 bases. The CDR3 loop reads CASRSSGGTSTDTQYF. The CDR3 DNA is TGCGCCAGCAGATCTAGCGGGGGTACTAGCACAGATACGCAGTATTTT.

The chain carries TRBV5-8 and TRBJ2-3; D uncertain. The CDR3 has 14 residues. CDR1 SGHTS and CDR2 YDEGEE come from the germline V gene. The germline V and J ends were trimmed by 1 base and 2 bases, with 8 bases remaining between them. CDR3 protein: CASSLSYYTDTQYF. The CDR3 DNA follows: TGTGCCAGCAGCTTGTCTTATTACACAGATACGCAGTATTTT.

This clone was counted between two and nine times. The rearrangement links TRBV19 to TRBJ1-2; tentative D call: TRBD1 (5 bases). The germline V gene encodes CDR1 LNHDA and CDR2 SQIVND (reference sequence). V was cut by 3 bases and J by 6 bases, with 11 bases left in between. The CDR3 runs to 13 residues. The CDR3, as DNA: TGTGCCAGTAGTATTGGGCAGGGAAATGGCTACACCTTC. It specifies CASSIGQGNGYTF.

This rearrangement joins TRBV6-5 to TRBJ1-2; a weak D match, TRBD1 (5 bases). CDR3 size: 13 residues. V lost 6 bases to trimming and J lost 2 bases, with 10 bases between them. Germline CDR1 is MNHEY and CDR2 is SVGAGI. The CDR3 DNA is TGTGCCAGCAGCAAGGACACAAACTATGGCTACACCTTC. It specifies CASSKDTNYGYTF.